This paragraph covers one T cell receptor beta chain sequence. The data stem from a study of control samples from healthy donors and cancer patients. From germline, CDR1 is KGHDR and CDR2 SFDVKD. Trimming stripped 4 bases from V and 6 bases from J, with 6 bases between. The CDR3 is 12 residues long. The table came from immunoSEQ multiplex PCR; TCRdb's copy has only in-frame clones and leaves some out. The table lists around 180,000 clones, about 91% of them singletons. The sequence came from a woman aged 25 to 39 in good health. Sample: blood. The V gene is TRBV24-1, the J gene TRBJ2-1; no clear D. CDR3 sequence: CATSEPGNEQFF. For the CDR3, the DNA is TGTGCCACCAGTGAGCCGGGCAATGAGCAGTTCTTC.